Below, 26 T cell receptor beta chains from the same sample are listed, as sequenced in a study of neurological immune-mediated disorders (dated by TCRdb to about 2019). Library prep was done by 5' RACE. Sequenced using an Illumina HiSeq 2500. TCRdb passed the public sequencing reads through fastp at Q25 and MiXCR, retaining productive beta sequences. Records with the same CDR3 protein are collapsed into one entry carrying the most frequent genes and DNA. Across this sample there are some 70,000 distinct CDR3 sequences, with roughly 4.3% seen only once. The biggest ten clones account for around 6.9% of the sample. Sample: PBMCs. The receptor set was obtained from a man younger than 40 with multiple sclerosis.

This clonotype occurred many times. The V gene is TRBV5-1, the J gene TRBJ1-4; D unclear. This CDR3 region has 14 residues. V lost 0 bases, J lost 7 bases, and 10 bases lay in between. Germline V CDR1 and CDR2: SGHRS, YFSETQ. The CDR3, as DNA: TGCGCCAGCAGCTTGGTCGGGAACGGTGAAAAACTGTTTTTT. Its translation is CASSLVGNGEKLFF.

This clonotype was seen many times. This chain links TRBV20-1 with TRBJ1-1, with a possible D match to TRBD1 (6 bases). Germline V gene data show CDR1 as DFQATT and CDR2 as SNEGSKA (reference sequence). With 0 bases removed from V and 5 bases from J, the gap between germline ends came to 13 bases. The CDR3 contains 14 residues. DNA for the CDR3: TGCAGTGCTAGAGAGGATTCGAGGGGGACTGAAGCTTTCTTT. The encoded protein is CSAREDSRGTEAFF.

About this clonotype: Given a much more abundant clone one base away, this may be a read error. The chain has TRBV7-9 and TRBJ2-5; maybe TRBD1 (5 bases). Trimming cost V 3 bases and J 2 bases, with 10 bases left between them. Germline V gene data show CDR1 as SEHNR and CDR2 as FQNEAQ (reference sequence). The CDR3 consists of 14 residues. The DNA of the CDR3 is TGTGCCAGCAGCTTCATACAGGAACAAGAGACCCAGTACTTC. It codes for CASSFIQEQETQYF.

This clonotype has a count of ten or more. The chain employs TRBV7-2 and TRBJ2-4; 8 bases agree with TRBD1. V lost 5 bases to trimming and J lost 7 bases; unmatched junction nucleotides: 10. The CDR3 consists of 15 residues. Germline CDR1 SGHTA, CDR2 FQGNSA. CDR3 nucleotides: TGTGCCAGCAGCCCCCAGACAGGGGCGGGGAACATTCAGTACTTC. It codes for CASSPQTGAGNIQYF.

CDR3 in DNA: TGCAGTGCTAGGGAAGGACACCCTAACTATGGCTACACCTTC. Translated: CSAREGHPNYGYTF. The rearrangement uses TRBV20-1 and TRBJ1-2; D possibly corresponds to TRBD1 (5 bases). There are 14 residues in the CDR3. Per the germline V gene, CDR1 is DFQATT and CDR2 is SNEGSKA (reference sequence). Trimming shortened V by 3 bases and J by 0 bases, and 11 bases separated the two germline ends.

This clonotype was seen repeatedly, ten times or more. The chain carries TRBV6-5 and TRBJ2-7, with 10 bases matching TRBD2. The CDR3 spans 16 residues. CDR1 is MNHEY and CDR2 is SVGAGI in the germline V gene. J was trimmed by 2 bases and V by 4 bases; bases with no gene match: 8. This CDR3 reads CASSSYSGGSPYEQYF. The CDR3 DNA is TGTGCCAGCAGTTCTTATAGCGGGGGGTCACCCTACGAGCAGTACTTC.

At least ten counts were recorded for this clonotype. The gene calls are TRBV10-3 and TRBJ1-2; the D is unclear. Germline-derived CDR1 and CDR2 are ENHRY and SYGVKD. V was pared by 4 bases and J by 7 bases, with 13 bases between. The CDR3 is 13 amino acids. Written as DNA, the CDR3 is TGTGCCATCAGTGCGAGCGGGCCAGGTGGCTACACCTTC. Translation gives CAISASGPGGYTF.

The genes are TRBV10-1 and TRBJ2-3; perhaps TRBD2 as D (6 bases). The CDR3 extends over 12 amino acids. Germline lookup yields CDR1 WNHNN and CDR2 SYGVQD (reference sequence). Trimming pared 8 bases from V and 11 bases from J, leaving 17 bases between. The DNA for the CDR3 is TGCGCCAGCGGGGGGACGGAGAGGGTGCAGTATTTT. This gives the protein CASGGTERVQYF.

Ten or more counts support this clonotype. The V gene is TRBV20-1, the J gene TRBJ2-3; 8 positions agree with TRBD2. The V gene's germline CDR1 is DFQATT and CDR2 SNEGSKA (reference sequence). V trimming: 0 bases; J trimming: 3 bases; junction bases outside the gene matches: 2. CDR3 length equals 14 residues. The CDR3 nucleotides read TGCAGTGCTAGAGAGCGGGGGGAGACAGATACGCAGTATTTT. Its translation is CSARERGETDTQYF.

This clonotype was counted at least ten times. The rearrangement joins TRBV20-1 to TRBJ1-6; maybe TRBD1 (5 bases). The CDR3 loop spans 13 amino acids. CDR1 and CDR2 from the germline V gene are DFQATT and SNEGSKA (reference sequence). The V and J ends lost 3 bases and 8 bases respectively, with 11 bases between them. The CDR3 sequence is CSARQQGHSPLHF. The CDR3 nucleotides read TGCAGTGCTAGGCAGCAGGGACATTCACCCCTCCACTTT.

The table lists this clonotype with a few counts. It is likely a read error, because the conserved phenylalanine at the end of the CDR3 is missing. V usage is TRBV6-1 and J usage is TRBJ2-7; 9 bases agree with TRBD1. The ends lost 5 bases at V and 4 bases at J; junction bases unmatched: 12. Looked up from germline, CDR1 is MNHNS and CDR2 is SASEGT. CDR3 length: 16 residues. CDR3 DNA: TGTGCCAGCAGTAATTTGCCGGGACAGGGAGTATACGAGCAGTACATC. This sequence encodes CASSNLPGQGVYEQYI.

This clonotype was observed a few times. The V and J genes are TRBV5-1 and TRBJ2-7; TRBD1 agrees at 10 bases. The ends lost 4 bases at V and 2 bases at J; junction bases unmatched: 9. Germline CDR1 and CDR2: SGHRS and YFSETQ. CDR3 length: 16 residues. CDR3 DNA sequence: TGCGCCAGCAGCCCGAGAGAGGACAGGGGGGCCTACGAGCAGTACTTC. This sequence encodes CASSPREDRGAYEQYF. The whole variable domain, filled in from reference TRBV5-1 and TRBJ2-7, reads KAGVTQTPRYLIKTRGQQVTLSCSPISGHRSVSWYQQTPGQGLQFLFEYFSETQRNKGNFPGRFSGRQFSNSRSEMNVSTLELGDSALYLCASSPREDRGAYEQYFGPGTRLTVT.

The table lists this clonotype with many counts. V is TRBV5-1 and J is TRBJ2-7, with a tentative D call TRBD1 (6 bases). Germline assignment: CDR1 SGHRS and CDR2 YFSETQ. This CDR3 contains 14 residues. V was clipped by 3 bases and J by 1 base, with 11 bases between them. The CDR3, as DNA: TGCGCCAGCAGCTCCGGGGACACTTCCTACGAGCAGTACTTC. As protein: CASSSGDTSYEQYF.

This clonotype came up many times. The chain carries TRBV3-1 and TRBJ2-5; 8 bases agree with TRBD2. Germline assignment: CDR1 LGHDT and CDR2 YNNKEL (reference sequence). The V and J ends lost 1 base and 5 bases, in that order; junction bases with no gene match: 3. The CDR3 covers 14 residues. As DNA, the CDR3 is TGTGCCAGCAGCCAAGTAGCGGGGTCGGAGACCCAGTACTTC. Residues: CASSQVAGSETQYF.

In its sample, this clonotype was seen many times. The CDR3 sequence: CSVPPQGSYNEQFF. The CDR3 DNA sequence: TGCAGCGTTCCCCCCCAGGGTTCCTACAATGAGCAGTTCTTC. The chain couples TRBV29-1 to TRBJ2-1, with a weak D call TRBD1 (5 bases). The germline V gene encodes CDR1 SQVTM and CDR2 ANQGSEA. This CDR3 spans 14 amino acids. Trimming took 5 bases from V and 1 from J, leaving 12 bases between them.

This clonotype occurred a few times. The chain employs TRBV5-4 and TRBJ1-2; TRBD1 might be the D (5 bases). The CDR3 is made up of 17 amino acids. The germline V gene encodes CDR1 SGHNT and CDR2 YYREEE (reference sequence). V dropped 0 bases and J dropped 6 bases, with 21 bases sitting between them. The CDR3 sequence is CASSLGFSVREGDGYTF. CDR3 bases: TGTGCCAGCAGCTTGGGGTTTTCTGTCAGGGAGGGCGATGGCTACACCTTC.

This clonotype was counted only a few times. CDR3 region: CASSPAGELDSYEQYF. CDR3 coding DNA: TGTGCCAGCAGTCCCGCGGGCGAGTTAGACTCCTACGAGCAGTACTTC. The J gene is TRBJ2-7, the V gene TRBV6-6; possible D gene TRBD2, 5 bases. CDR3 length: 16 amino acids. V shed 5 bases and J shed 0 bases, with 17 bases lying between them. Per germline, CDR1 MNHNY and CDR2 SVGAGI (reference sequence).

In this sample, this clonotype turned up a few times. The CDR3 DNA sequence: TGTGCCAGCTCACCGGCTAGCGTAGCTAACTATGGCTACACCTTC. Residues: CASSPASVANYGYTF. The genes are TRBV18 and TRBJ1-2; no definite D call. The CDR3 length is 15 residues. The V and J ends lost 3 bases and 0 bases respectively, with 11 bases between them. Germline V gene sequence: CDR1 KGHSH, CDR2 LQKENI.

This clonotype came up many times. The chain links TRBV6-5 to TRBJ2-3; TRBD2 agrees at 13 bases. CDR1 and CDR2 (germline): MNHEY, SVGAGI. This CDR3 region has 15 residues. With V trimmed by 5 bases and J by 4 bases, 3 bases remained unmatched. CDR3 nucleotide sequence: TGTGCCAGCAGTACACTAGCGGGGGGGGCAGATACGCAGTATTTT. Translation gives CASSTLAGGADTQYF.

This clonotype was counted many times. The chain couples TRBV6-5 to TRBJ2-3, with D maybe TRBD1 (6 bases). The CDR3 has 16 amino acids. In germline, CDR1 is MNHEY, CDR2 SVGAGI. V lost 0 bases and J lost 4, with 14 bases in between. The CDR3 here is CASSYSSRGVADTQYF. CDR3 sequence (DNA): TGTGCCAGCAGTTACTCGAGCAGGGGTGTAGCAGATACGCAGTATTTT.

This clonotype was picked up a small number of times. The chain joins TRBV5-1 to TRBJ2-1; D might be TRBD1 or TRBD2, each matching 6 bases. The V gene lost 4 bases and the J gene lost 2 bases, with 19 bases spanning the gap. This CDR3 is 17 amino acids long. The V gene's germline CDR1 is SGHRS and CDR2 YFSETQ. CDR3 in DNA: TGCGCCAGCAGCCCCTCACCCGGGGGCCAACCCTACAATGAGCAGTTCTTC. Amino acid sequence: CASSPSPGGQPYNEQFF.

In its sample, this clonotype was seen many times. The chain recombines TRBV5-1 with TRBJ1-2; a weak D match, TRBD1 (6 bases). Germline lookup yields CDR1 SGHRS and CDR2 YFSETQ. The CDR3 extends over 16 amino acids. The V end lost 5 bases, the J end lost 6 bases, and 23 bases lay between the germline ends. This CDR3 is CASSLSWGAGVDGYTF. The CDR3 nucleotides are TGCGCCAGCAGTCTATCCTGGGGAGCAGGGGTAGATGGCTACACCTTC.

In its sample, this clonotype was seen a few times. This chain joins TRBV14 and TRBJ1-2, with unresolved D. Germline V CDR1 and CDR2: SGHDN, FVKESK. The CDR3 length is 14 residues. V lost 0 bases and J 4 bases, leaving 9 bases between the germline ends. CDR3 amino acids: CASSQDGRSYGYTF. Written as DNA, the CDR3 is TGTGCCAGCAGCCAAGATGGAAGGTCCTATGGCTACACCTTC.

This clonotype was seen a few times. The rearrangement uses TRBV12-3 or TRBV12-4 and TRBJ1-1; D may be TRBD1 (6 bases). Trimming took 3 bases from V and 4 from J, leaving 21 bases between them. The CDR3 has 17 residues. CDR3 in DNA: TGTGCCAGCAGTTTTAGCAGGGGAACTGAATTGGGCACTGAAGCTTTCTTT. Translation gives CASSFSRGTELGTEAFF.

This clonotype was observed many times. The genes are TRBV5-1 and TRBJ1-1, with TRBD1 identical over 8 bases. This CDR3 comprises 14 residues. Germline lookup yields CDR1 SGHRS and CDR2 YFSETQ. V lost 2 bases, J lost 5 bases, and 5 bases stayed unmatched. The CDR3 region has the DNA TGCGCCAGCAGCTTTGGACAGGGCGAGACTGAAGCTTTCTTT. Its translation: CASSFGQGETEAFF.

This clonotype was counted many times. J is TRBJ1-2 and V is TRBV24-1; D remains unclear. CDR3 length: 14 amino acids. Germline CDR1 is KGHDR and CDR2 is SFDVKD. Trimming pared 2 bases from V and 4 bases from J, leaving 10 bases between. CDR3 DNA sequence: TGTGCCACCAGTGATTCTGGCCGAGGCTATGGCTACACCTTC. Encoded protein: CATSDSGRGYGYTF.